The 28 T cell receptor beta chains below come from one sample, sequenced in a study of blood T cell repertoires in COVID-19 (dated by TCRdb to about 2020). Receptor libraries were prepared by the immunoSEQ multiplex PCR assay. As stored in TCRdb, this immuneACCESS dataset retains in-frame rearrangements with V and J assigned. A fraction of the clones does not appear; measured against another copy, unresolved V genes explain less than half of the discrepancy, and the remainder lacks a known reason. Here the sample has fewer than 150,000 clones; 70% to 90% occur a single time. The top ten clones comprise about a sixth of the sample. Material: peripheral blood. These receptors originate from a woman aged 50 to 60 who had recovered from COVID-19.

This chain links TRBV7-9 with TRBJ1-2; tentative D call: TRBD1 (6 bases). Germline CDR1 SEHNR, CDR2 FQNEAQ (reference sequence). The CDR3 loop spans 15 amino acids. The germline V and J ends were trimmed by 4 bases and 5 bases, with 17 bases remaining between them. Here the CDR3 reads CASSSYPGHSYGYTF. CDR3 coding DNA: TGTGCCAGCAGCTCGTATCCGGGACACTCATATGGCTACACCTTC.

The V call is TRBV7-2, the J call TRBJ2-7; 9 positions agree with TRBD2. The V and J ends lost 4 bases and 3 bases, in that order; junction bases with no gene match: 7. The germline gives CDR1 SGHTA, CDR2 FQGNSA. CDR3 length: 15 residues. Here the CDR3 reads CASSSRGLADYEQYF. The CDR3 DNA follows: TGTGCCAGCAGCTCCCGGGGACTAGCCGACTACGAGCAGTACTTC.

The chain uses TRBV3-1 (or the pseudogene TRBV3-2) and TRBJ2-3, with 9 bases aligning to TRBD2. Germline CDR1 and CDR2: LGHDT and YNNKEL (reference sequence). V lost 4 bases and J lost 1; bases outside the gene matches: 21. The CDR3 has 21 amino acids. The DNA for the CDR3 is TGTGCCAGCAGCCCGACTCCGGGGCTAGCGGGATTCGAATTGGGCACAGATACGCAGTATTTT. Translating gives CASSPTPGLAGFELGTDTQYF.

This clone has just a few counts. This chain links TRBV11-2 with TRBJ2-1, with D perhaps matching TRBD2 (6 bases). The CDR3 consists of 14 residues. Deletions cut 1 base from V and 8 bases from J, with 12 bases between. In germline, CDR1 is SGHAT, CDR2 FQNNGV. The CDR3 nucleotides read TGTGCCAGCAGCTTAGGAAGCGGGCGCTATGAGCAGTTCTTC. Translated, it gives CASSLGSGRYEQFF.

This chain joins TRBV6-5 and TRBJ2-5, with D tentatively TRBD2 (6 bases). Germline V gene data show CDR1 as MNHEY and CDR2 as SVGAGI. The CDR3 runs to 15 residues. Trimming shortened V by 2 bases and J by 5 bases, and 15 bases separated the two germline ends. For the CDR3, the DNA is TGTGCCAGCAGTTACGGTACTAGCAGAGTGGAGACCCAGTACTTC. It yields the protein CASSYGTSRVETQYF.

The rearrangement joins TRBV2 to TRBJ2-5; D remains unclear. The CDR3 sequence is 13 residues long. The germline V gene encodes CDR1 SNHLY and CDR2 FYNNEI. Trimming shortened V by 3 bases and J by 7 bases, and 12 bases separated the two germline ends. CDR3 protein: CASSEGHLGTQYF. The CDR3 region has the DNA TGTGCCAGCAGTGAGGGCCACCTTGGGACCCAGTACTTC.

J is TRBJ2-7 and V is TRBV2, with a possible D match to TRBD1 (6 bases). The CDR3 extends over 13 amino acids. The V gene's germline CDR1 is SNHLY and CDR2 FYNNEI. Between the trimmed V and J ends, which lost 10 bases and 5 bases, there was a span of 18 bases. The CDR3 reads CATEGVESDEQYF. The CDR3 nucleotides read TGTGCCACCGAGGGGGTAGAATCGGACGAGCAGTACTTC.

The rearrangement links TRBV7-9 to TRBJ2-2; 8 bases map to TRBD2. This CDR3 is 14 amino acids long. In germline, CDR1 is SEHNR, CDR2 FQNEAQ (reference sequence). With V trimmed by 8 bases and J by 3 bases, 5 bases remained unmatched. The CDR3 nucleotides read TGTGCCAGCTCAAACGGGGGGGACACCGGGGAGCTGTTTTTT. Translation gives CASSNGGDTGELFF.

The chain joins TRBV19 to TRBJ1-6; the match to TRBD1 covers 10 bases. The CDR3 totals 18 residues. Germline lookup yields CDR1 LNHDA and CDR2 SQIVND (reference sequence). V lost 1 base, J lost 3 bases, and 6 bases stayed unmatched. CDR3 loop: CASSIVGTGVYYNSPLHF. The CDR3 DNA follows: TGTGCCAGTAGTATAGTAGGGACAGGGGTATACTATAATTCACCCCTCCACTTT. Drawing the rest from reference TRBV19 and TRBJ1-6, the complete variable domain is DGGITQSPKYLFRKEGQNVTLSCEQNLNHDAMYWYRQDPGQGLRLIYYSQIVNDFQKGDIAEGYSVSREKKESFPLTVTSAQKNPTAFYLCASSIVGTGVYYNSPLHFGNGTRLTVT.

The chain joins TRBV19 to TRBJ1-4; 7 positions agree with TRBD1. The junction had 5 bases not matched to a gene; V was cut back by 4 bases and J by 3 bases. The CDR3 runs 15 residues. CDR1 and CDR2 (germline): LNHDA, SQIVND (reference sequence). CDR3 in amino acids: CASSTPGQPNEKLFF. As DNA, the CDR3 is TGTGCCAGTAGTACACCGGGACAGCCTAATGAAAAACTGTTTTTT.

This rearrangement joins TRBV18 to TRBJ2-7, with TRBD2 matching 11 bases. The V segment lost 5 bases and the J segment 0 bases; nucleotides outside the gene matches: 9. The length of the CDR3 is 17 residues. The germline gives CDR1 KGHSH, CDR2 LQKENI. CDR3 in DNA: TGTGCCAGCTCAAAAAACCAGGGACTAGCGGACTCCTACGAGCAGTACTTC. The encoded protein is CASSKNQGLADSYEQYF.

This clone was seen at least ten times. This sequence joins TRBV19 and TRBJ2-3; perhaps TRBD1 as D (5 bases). The germline gives CDR1 LNHDA, CDR2 SQIVND (reference sequence). The V end lost 11 bases, the J end lost 2 bases, and 14 bases lay between the germline ends. The CDR3 is 13 residues long. CDR3 residues: CAAAGQNTDTQYF. CDR3 sequence (DNA): TGTGCCGCCGCAGGGCAAAACACAGATACGCAGTATTTT.

J is TRBJ2-7 and V is TRBV5-1; a possible D gene is TRBD2 (5 bases). Trimming left V 3 bases short and J 7 bases short, with 17 bases between. Germline assignment: CDR1 SGHRS and CDR2 YFSETQ. The CDR3 is 14 amino acids. CDR3 DNA: TGCGCCAGCAGCTCTGGTCTAGCTGGCTGGGAGCAGTACTTC. Amino acids: CASSSGLAGWEQYF.

CDR3 protein: CASSYWTSGGEQFF. The CDR3 region has the DNA TGTGCCAGCAGCTACTGGACTAGCGGGGGTGAGCAGTTCTTC. The V gene is TRBV7-9, the J gene TRBJ2-1; TRBD2 agrees at 13 bases. The junction had 3 bases not matched to a gene; V was cut back by 4 bases and J by 9 bases. The CDR3 loop spans 14 amino acids. CDR1 and CDR2 from the germline V gene are SEHNR and FQNEAQ (reference sequence).

This rearrangement joins TRBV11-2 to TRBJ2-5; 10 bases agree with TRBD1. The CDR3 has 16 amino acids. From germline, CDR1 is SGHAT and CDR2 FQNNGV. The V segment lost 3 bases and the J segment 4 bases; nucleotides outside the gene matches: 8. The CDR3 sequence: CASSLGQGIFRETQYF. CDR3 nucleotide sequence: TGTGCCAGCAGCTTGGGACAGGGGATATTTCGAGAGACCCAGTACTTC.

The chain employs TRBV7-2 and TRBJ2-1; D gene unclear. Germline CDR1 and CDR2: SGHTA and FQGNSA. Deletions cut 7 bases from V and 0 bases from J, with 10 bases between. This CDR3 has 14 amino acids. CDR3 loop: CASTLLPSYNEQFF. The CDR3 nucleotides read TGTGCCAGCACCCTACTCCCCTCCTACAATGAGCAGTTCTTC.

The sample holds a few counts of this clone. This chain links TRBV28 with TRBJ1-3; D not resolved. Trimming took 4 bases from V and 9 from J, leaving 19 bases between them. In germline, CDR1 is MDHEN, CDR2 SYDVKM. The CDR3 contains 15 residues. In nucleotides, the CDR3 is TGTGCCAGCAGTTCCTCCCCACTCCCCCCGAGCACCATATATTTT. Translation: CASSSSPLPPSTIYF. Filled out from reference TRBV28 and TRBJ1-3, the complete variable domain reads DVKVTQSSRYLVKRTGEKVFLECVQDMDHENMFWYRQDPGLGLRLIYFSYDVKMKEKGDIPEGYSVSREKKERFSLILESASTNQTSMYLCASSSSPLPPSTIYFGEGSWLTVV.

A single count supports this clone. The DNA of the CDR3 is TGTGCCAGCAGGGCGGGACTAGCGGGCACAGATACGCAGTATTTT. Protein product: CASRAGLAGTDTQYF. This chain joins TRBV6-5 and TRBJ2-3; the match to TRBD2 covers 11 bases. The CDR3 length is 15 residues. V shed 6 bases, J shed 1 base, and the junction held 3 bases outside the gene matches. Germline lookup yields CDR1 MNHEY and CDR2 SVGAGI.

V is TRBV6-5 and J is TRBJ1-1; D call uncertain. The CDR3 is made up of 13 amino acids. Trimming cost V 2 bases and J 0 bases, with 4 bases left between them. Per the germline V gene, CDR1 is MNHEY and CDR2 is SVGAGI. The CDR3 reads CASSYRLNTEAFF. DNA for the CDR3: TGTGCCAGCAGTTACCGTCTGAACACTGAAGCTTTCTTT.

V gene TRBV6-6 combines with J gene TRBJ2-5; tentatively, D is TRBD2 (6 bases). The V gene's germline CDR1 is MNHNY and CDR2 SVGAGI (reference sequence). The CDR3 length is 14 residues. Trimming took off 2 bases at V and 4 bases at J, with 11 bases between the two ends. The CDR3 loop is CASSYRGGPETQYF. CDR3 sequence (DNA): TGTGCCAGCAGTTACCGCGGAGGGCCAGAGACCCAGTACTTC.

The genes are TRBV27 and TRBJ2-2; tentative D call: TRBD2 (5 bases). The CDR3 consists of 14 residues. Deletions cut 2 bases from V and 1 base from J, with 5 bases between. Germline CDR1 MNHEY, CDR2 SMNVEV (reference sequence). The CDR3 nucleotides read TGTGCCAGCAGTTTACGGGGGAACACCGGGGAGCTGTTTTTT. This codes for CASSLRGNTGELFF.

This rearrangement joins TRBV3-1 (or the pseudogene TRBV3-2) to TRBJ1-5, with TRBD1 identical over 9 bases. The CDR3 runs 18 residues. V shed 2 bases, J shed 6 bases, and the junction held 14 bases outside the gene matches. Germline CDR1 LGHDT, CDR2 YNNKEL (reference sequence). This chain's CDR3 is CASSQSAIPGTGRQPQHF. The CDR3 bases are TGTGCCAGCAGCCAATCGGCAATCCCCGGGACAGGGCGTCAGCCCCAGCATTTT.

The rearrangement uses TRBV5-6 and TRBJ2-7, with a tentative D call TRBD2 (6 bases). V was cut by 0 bases and J by 4 bases, with 17 bases left in between. The germline V gene has CDR1 SGHDT and CDR2 YYEEEE. The CDR3 has 16 residues. The CDR3 region is CASSLAPGLAQYEQYF. CDR3 in DNA: TGTGCCAGCAGCTTGGCCCCAGGCCTAGCGCAATACGAGCAGTACTTC.

The CDR3 region has the DNA TGTGCCAGCAGCGCCCGACAGATATACACAGATACGCAGTATTTT. As protein: CASSARQIYTDTQYF. This chain joins TRBV7-6 and TRBJ2-3; TRBD1 is a possible D gene (5 bases). CDR1 and CDR2 (germline): SGHVS, FNYEAQ. Trimming cost V 5 bases and J 2 bases, with 14 bases left between them. The CDR3 is 15 residues long.

J is TRBJ2-5 and V is TRBV2; D gene unclear. CDR3 length: 12 residues. The ends were cut back, 7 bases at V and 1 base at J, with 7 bases in the middle. CDR1 SNHLY and CDR2 FYNNEI come from the germline V gene. This CDR3 is CASNPGQETQYF. The CDR3 DNA reads as TGTGCCAGCAATCCGGGCCAAGAGACCCAGTACTTC.

The chain has TRBV5-6 and TRBJ1-1; TRBD1 might be the D (5 bases). CDR3 size: 13 residues. Germline CDR1 is SGHDT and CDR2 is YYEEEE. V lost 0 bases and J lost 4, with 7 bases in between. CDR3 DNA sequence: TGTGCCAGCAGCTTGGACGGGGGCACTGAAGCTTTCTTT. It encodes CASSLDGGTEAFF.

The V gene is TRBV2, the J gene TRBJ2-5; 13 bases are a match to TRBD2. CDR1 SNHLY and CDR2 FYNNEI come from the germline V gene. The ends lost 4 bases at V and 5 bases at J; junction bases unmatched: 4. This CDR3 region has 15 residues. The DNA of the CDR3 is TGTGCCAGCAGTGGACTAGCGGGGGGTGTGGAGACCCAGTACTTC. It encodes CASSGLAGGVETQYF.

This clone occurred a few times. V is TRBV23-1 and J is TRBJ1-3; a possible D gene is TRBD1 (5 bases). TRBV23-1 counts as an open reading frame of uncertain function. V was pared by 4 bases and J by 6 bases, with 10 bases between. There are 13 residues in the CDR3. In DNA form, the CDR3 reads TGCGCCAGCAGTCGAACCAGGGAAAACACCATATATTTT. This translates into CASSRTRENTIYF.